The 16 T cell receptor beta chains in this list originate from one sample, sequenced in a study of shared clonotypes between healthy human individuals. This table comes from immunoSEQ multiplex PCR, and its TCRdb copy is limited to in-frame clones, with some not included. The sample gives 400,000 to 500,000 clones, about 79% of which show up once; 13% is in the top ten. The sample taken for sequencing was PBMCs. These receptors came from a woman aged 35 to 49 in good health. Some clones in this sample may be carry-over from other donors' samples.

Points on this clone: A junction boundary mismatches the germline segment, possibly from a read error. The chain employs TRBV7-9 and TRBJ1-1; 7 bases fit TRBD1. CDR1 and CDR2 (germline): SEHNR, FQNEAQ (reference sequence). The CDR3 has 14 residues. The CDR3 reads CASSHGTVNTEAFF. In DNA, the CDR3 is TGCGCCAGCAGCCACGGGACAGTGAACACTGAAGCTTTCTTT.

This chain uses TRBV6-6 with TRBJ1-5; D ambiguous. CDR3 length: 15 residues. V dropped 3 bases and J dropped 3 bases, with 12 bases sitting between them. CDR1 and CDR2 (germline): MNHNY, SVGAGI (reference sequence). CDR3 region: CASSYGPEPNQPQHF. The CDR3 DNA reads TGTGCCAGCAGTTATGGGCCAGAACCCAATCAGCCCCAGCATTTT.

About this clone itself: A read error is likely here: a far larger clone is one base away. The chain recombines TRBV2 with TRBJ1-2; perhaps TRBD1 as D (5 bases). Looked up from germline, CDR1 is SNHLY and CDR2 is FYNNEI. The CDR3 loop spans 15 amino acids. The germline V and J ends were trimmed by 9 bases and 7 bases, with 24 bases remaining between them. The CDR3 reads CARTPGQGSLGGYTF. CDR3 in DNA: TGTGCCAGAACGCCGGGGCAGGGCTCCCTAGGTGGCTACACCTTC.

J is TRBJ1-2 and V is TRBV9; 9 nucleotides agree with TRBD1. V shed 2 bases and J 5 bases; nucleotides not matched to a gene: 4. Looked up from germline, CDR1 is SGDLS and CDR2 is YYNGEE. CDR3 size: 14 residues. In DNA, the CDR3 is TGTGCCAGCAGCGTCACAGGGGGCCTTTATGGCTACACCTTC. Translating it yields CASSVTGGLYGYTF.

This chain uses TRBV18 with TRBJ1-1, with D possibly being TRBD1 (5 bases). Germline V lookup: CDR1 KGHSH, CDR2 LQKENI. Trimming stripped 3 bases from V and 4 bases from J, with 21 bases between. The CDR3 contains 17 residues. As DNA, the CDR3 is TGTGCCAGCTCACCTGTGAGGGACTCCTCCACGACCACTGAAGCTTTCTTT. It is translated as CASSPVRDSSTTTEAFF.

The chain recombines TRBV10-3 with TRBJ1-1; D gene uncertain. This CDR3 comprises 15 residues. Germline V gives CDR1 ENHRY, CDR2 SYGVKD. V lost 0 bases and J 1 base, leaving 9 bases between the germline ends. As DNA, the CDR3 is TGTGCCATCAGTGAGTCGACGTCGGCGAACACTGAAGCTTTCTTT. Amino acids: CAISESTSANTEAFF.

This clone appeared a few times. The chain links TRBV7-2 to TRBJ1-2; D not resolved. This CDR3 is built from 14 residues. Germline V gene data show CDR1 as SGHTA and CDR2 as FQGNSA. Trimming removed 5 bases at V and 4 bases at J, with 14 bases between. The CDR3 coding sequence is TGTGCCAGCAGCCCAGATCAGGCGGGCTATGGCTACACCTTC. This gives the protein CASSPDQAGYGYTF.

The genes are TRBV7-3 and TRBJ1-1; D unclear. The V gene lost 5 bases and the J gene lost 6 bases, with 13 bases spanning the gap. The CDR3 is made up of 13 amino acids. Per the germline V gene, CDR1 is SGHTA and CDR2 is FQGTGA. The CDR3 region has the DNA TGTGCCAGCAGCCTTACAGAGGGTGCTGAAGCTTTCTTT. Translated, it gives CASSLTEGAEAFF.

The sample holds one count of this clone. The CDR3 nucleotides read TGTGCCAGCAGCTTGGAACGGGACAGGGTCCGCTACGAGCAGTACTTC. This sequence encodes CASSLERDRVRYEQYF. The chain is built from TRBV5-4 and TRBJ2-7, with 9 positions matching TRBD1. J gave up 3 bases and V 0 bases, and 7 bases lay outside the gene matches. The CDR3 runs to 16 residues. The germline V gene has CDR1 SGHNT and CDR2 YYREEE (reference sequence).

This clone has a handful of counts. CDR3 sequence reads: CAISEGGSVGYTF. In DNA, the CDR3 is TGTGCCATCAGTGAGGGGGGATCGGTTGGCTACACCTTC. V usage is TRBV10-3 and J usage is TRBJ1-2; TRBD1 is a possible D gene (5 bases). Germline V lookup: CDR1 ENHRY, CDR2 SYGVKD. The CDR3 is made up of 13 amino acids. Deletions cut 2 bases from V and 7 bases from J, with 11 bases between.

The chain couples TRBV5-4 to TRBJ2-7; D may be TRBD1 (6 bases). This CDR3 is 14 amino acids long. Per the germline V gene, CDR1 is SGHNT and CDR2 is YYREEE (reference sequence). With 1 base removed from V and 3 bases from J, the gap between germline ends came to 11 bases. DNA of the CDR3: TGTGCCAGCAGCTTGAAAGGGGGAGACTACGAGCAGTACTTC. Its translation: CASSLKGGDYEQYF.

V is TRBV18 and J is TRBJ2-7; 7 positions match TRBD1. Germline CDR1 reads KGHSH; CDR2 reads LQKENI. This CDR3 spans 14 amino acids. With V trimmed by 1 base and J by 2 bases, 2 bases remained unmatched. The DNA for the CDR3 is TGTGCCAGCTCACCACAGGGGGCAACCTACGAGCAGTACTTC. Amino acid sequence: CASSPQGATYEQYF.

The gene calls are TRBV29-1 and TRBJ1-1, with unresolved D. This CDR3 is built from 12 residues. Trimming took off 7 bases at V and 7 bases at J, with 16 bases between the two ends. CDR1 and CDR2 (germline): SQVTM, ANQGSEA. CDR3 region: CSGRLTGSEAFF. CDR3 in DNA: TGCAGCGGAAGGTTGACGGGGAGTGAAGCTTTCTTT.

The chain joins TRBV6-5 to TRBJ2-1; 8 nucleotides align to TRBD2. Germline CDR1 is MNHEY and CDR2 is SVGAGI. This CDR3 is built from 14 residues. The V and J ends lost 6 bases and 7 bases, in that order; junction bases with no gene match: 8. Here the CDR3 DNA reads TGTGCCAGCAGCTCGAGACTAGCGTGGAATGAGCAGTTCTTC. Residues: CASSSRLAWNEQFF.

J is TRBJ2-7 and V is TRBV2; D uncertain. Germline loops: CDR1 SNHLY, CDR2 FYNNEI. The V end was cut by 3 bases, the J end by 3 bases, with 6 bases between. This CDR3 region has 12 residues. CDR3 loop: CASSETDYEQYF. The CDR3 DNA reads as TGTGCCAGCAGTGAGACCGACTACGAGCAGTACTTC. Full variable domain (rest looked up from reference TRBV2 and TRBJ2-7): EPEVTQTPSHQVTQMGQEVILRCVPISNHLYFYWYRQILGQKVEFLVSFYNNEISEKSEIFDDQFSVERPDGSNFTLKIRSTKLEDSAMYFCASSETDYEQYFGPGTRLTVT.

As regards this clone: The conserved closing phenylalanine or tryptophan is absent in this CDR3, likely reflecting a read error. This sequence joins TRBV10-3 and TRBJ1-2, with a possible D match to TRBD1 (5 bases). V gave up 4 bases and J gave up 4 bases, with 10 bases separating them. Germline V gene data show CDR1 as ENHRY and CDR2 as SYGVKD. This CDR3 has 13 residues. The CDR3 DNA reads as TGTGCCATCAGTGGCAGGGCTTCCTATGGCTACACCTCC. This codes for CAISGRASYGYTS.